This T cell receptor beta chain was recovered during a study of cytomegalovirus exposure and HLA in healthy donors. Study findings and constraints: Some highly shared sequence variants likely arose as a pipeline artifact. Roughly uniform depth of sequencing across donors was assumed in presence/absence analyses. It emerged from a later analysis that several of the most significant clusters appeared to be linked to common viral pathogens. Among CMV-associated TCR beta chains, most appeared HLA-restricted in a later analysis.

There are 14 residues in the CDR3. With 3 bases clipped from V and 3 bases from J, the junction kept 0 bases outside the gene matches. CDR1 and CDR2 from the germline V gene are SQVTM and ANQGSEA. PCR was performed using 60 Vbeta and 13 Jbeta primers. Assay used: immunoSEQ multiplex PCR; TCRdb lists only in-frame clones, some missing. The sample shows about 150,000 clones, about 88% of them seen only once. Remarks on this clone: What it binds is not known.

Sequenced input: PBMCs. The receptor's source is a woman aged 18-29 years in good health and CMV-seronegative. The gene calls are TRBV29-1 and TRBJ2-1; 12 nucleotides agree with TRBD2. CDR3 nucleotide sequence: TGCAGCGTTGAGACTAGCGGGGGCTACAATGAGCAGTTCTTC. Protein product: CSVETSGGYNEQFF.